The present T cell receptor (beta chain) was sequenced within a study of regulatory T cells in long-lasting Graves disease. This clonotype was recorded at least ten times. For TCR beta, libraries came from iRepertoire HTBI primers and Arm-PCR of CDR3 regions. TCRdb re-analysed the multiplex PCR reads in MiXCR, keeping a single row per CDR3 protein. There are 400,000 to 500,000 distinct CDR3 sequences in the sample; 16% occur only once, and 20% to 25% lies in the top ten. Trimming left V 1 base short and J 5 bases short, with 6 bases between. The CDR3 has 12 residues. The germline CDR1 and CDR2 sequences are SGHDN and FVKESK. As to time point: newly diagnosed GD, antithyroid drugs for less than 3 months. Isolated PBMC RNA provided the starting material for the TCR library. Enrollment of patients was through an endocrinology department in Xi'an, China. These data also featured in a second study, about T cells in Graves' hyperthyroidism and ophthalmopathy. From that paper: Each diagnosis drew on symptoms, thyroxine, TRAb, thyroid ultrasound and orbital computed tomography findings. A model built on 13 V-J features separated ophthalmopathy from stable hyperthyroidism.

The specimen comprised peripheral blood mononuclear cells (PBMCs), sampled at new diagnosis, from a patient treated with antithyroid drugs. This chain links TRBV14 with TRBJ2-7; D is unresolved. The receptor was isolated from a woman aged 18-29 years with Graves disease. This CDR3 reads CASSQVSDEQYF. The CDR3 DNA is TGTGCCAGCAGCCAAGTCTCGGACGAGCAGTACTTC.